Given below is one T cell receptor beta chain in context. Its cognate antigen is unknown. In the PCR, 60 Vbeta and 13 Jbeta primers were used. Using immunoSEQ multiplex PCR, the repertoire was profiled, and TCRdb retains in-frame clones only, with some absent. The repertoire holds 150,000 to 200,000 clones, 84% seen once, with under 5% in the top ten. CDR3 length: 13 amino acids. CDR1 is MNHEY and CDR2 is SMNVEV in the germline V gene (reference sequence). Unmatched junction bases numbered 4, after V lost 4 bases and J lost 6 bases. The data stem from a study of cytomegalovirus exposure and HLA in healthy donors. Study-level information: T cells numbering about 179 million yielded 95 million to 140 million unique TCR beta sequences in an earlier analysis. Study-wide results and caveats: Presence/absence results assume similar sequencing depth per donor, which may not hold. Reportedly, diagnosis of cytomegalovirus status by the classifier showed high specificity and sensitivity.

Material for sequencing was PBMCs. The chain joins TRBV27 to TRBJ2-7, with TRBD1 matching over 9 bases. This sequence originates from a girl between 5 and 17 years old in good health and CMV-seropositive. CDR3: CASSSGTGFEQYF. The CDR3 bases are TGTGCCAGCAGTTCCGGGACAGGGTTCGAGCAGTACTTC.